The following is a TCR beta chain sequence with its context. Its antigen is unidentified. The junction differs from germline at one of its ends, possibly a read error. Reverse transcription of roughly 480 ng total RNA with a constant-region primer produced TCR beta cDNA. Nested multiplex PCR, run for three rounds with slightly modified ARM-PCR, yielded TCR beta libraries. A C-beta reverse primer was combined with TRBV1-TRBV30 forward primers in the first two PCR rounds, and each round had ten to eleven cycles. Using its own MiXCR run on the multiplex PCR reads, TCRdb lists one record per CDR3 protein. The sample includes 180,000 or so distinct CDR3 sequences, 60% of them seen just once. These data originate in a study of tumor-infiltrating lymphocytes in primary liver carcinoma. Study information: Samples produced roughly 3.65 to 8 million productive TCRbeta reads, comparable across tissue types. Points from the study as a whole: Compared with blood, tumor repertoires held significantly more in their top 250 clones. Reduced overlap was seen in tumor-adjacent and tumor-blood pairs versus tumor region pairs.

Unsorted whole blood yielded blood RNA, and germline DNA was extracted as well. The authors collected four milliliters of peripheral blood before surgery. The CDR3 loop spans 15 amino acids. Germline loops: CDR1 SGHAT, CDR2 FQNNGV. The origin of this receptor is a man aged 40-49 years with primary liver carcinoma and hepatitis B virus infection. What was sequenced was peripheral blood. This rearrangement joins TRBV11-2 to TRBJ2-1; D not resolved. CDR3 in DNA: TGTGCCAGCAGTTCCACCGACTGGAGATACAATGAGCAACTCTTC. Encoded protein: CASSSTDWRYNEQLF. The full variable domain, with the rest looked up from reference TRBV11-2 and TRBJ2-1, is EAGVAQSPRYKIIEKRQSVAFWCNPISGHATLYWYQQILGQGPKLLIQFQNNGVVDDSQLPKDRFSAERLKGVDSTLKIQPAKLEDSAVYLCASSSTDWRYNEQLFGPGTRLTVL.